This is a list of T cell receptor beta chains from one sample in a study of blood T cells in healthy people across ages. A single record per CDR3 protein comes from TCRdb applying MiXCR to the 5' RACE reads. Of approximately 1,100,000 distinct CDR3 sequences detected, around 45% appear once; the ten largest clones hold 18%. What was sequenced was blood. These receptors came from a woman aged 55-69 years in good health. Both conserved end residues are part of each CDR3. Each record gives: D gene, clone size, V gene, J gene, CDR3 DNA, CDR3 protein. D genes are given only for firm matches. The size field is filled for only some rows; it gives once, few, many or a size class.

d_call: NA; clone_size: NA; v_call: TRBV5-5; j_call: TRBJ2-4; cdr3_nt: TGTGCCAGCAGCTGGCAACCTAGCGACAAGCAGTACTTC; cdr3_aa: CASSWQPSDKQYF
d_call: TRBD1; clone_size: NA; v_call: TRBV4-1; j_call: TRBJ2-7; cdr3_nt: TGCGCCAGTAGCCAAGATCAACAGGGGGCTTACAATGAGCAGTACTTC; cdr3_aa: CASSQDQQGAYNEQYF
d_call: TRBD2; clone_size: NA; v_call: TRBV12-3/TRBV12-4; j_call: TRBJ2-3; cdr3_nt: TGTGCCAGCAGTCCTAATAGCGGGAGTGTGTTTACAGATACGCAGTATTTT; cdr3_aa: CASSPNSGSVFTDTQYF
d_call: TRBD2; clone_size: NA; v_call: TRBV12-3/TRBV12-4; j_call: TRBJ2-7; cdr3_nt: TGTGCCAGCAAGCTAGCGGGCCCCTACGAGCAGTACTTC; cdr3_aa: CASKLAGPYEQYF
d_call: NA; clone_size: NA; v_call: TRBV11-2; j_call: TRBJ2-7; cdr3_nt: TGTGCCAGCAGCTTAGGGTGGCAACGTGGTTCCTACGAGCAGTACTTC; cdr3_aa: CASSLGWQRGSYEQYF
d_call: NA; clone_size: NA; v_call: TRBV2; j_call: TRBJ2-4; cdr3_nt: TGTGCCAGCAGTGAAGCGGCTGTAGCCGTAGCCAAAAACATTCAGTACTTC; cdr3_aa: CASSEAAVAVAKNIQYF
d_call: TRBD2; clone_size: NA; v_call: TRBV12-3/TRBV12-4; j_call: TRBJ2-1; cdr3_nt: TGTGCCAGCAGTTTAACCCCGGGACTAGCGGGGGCCCAGGGCTCCTACAATGAGCAGTTCTTC; cdr3_aa: CASSLTPGLAGAQGSYNEQFF
d_call: TRBD2; clone_size: NA; v_call: TRBV9; j_call: TRBJ2-3; cdr3_nt: TGTGCCAGCAGCGCCTTTAGCGGGATCACAGATACGCAGTATTTT; cdr3_aa: CASSAFSGITDTQYF
d_call: NA; clone_size: NA; v_call: TRBV5-5; j_call: TRBJ2-7; cdr3_nt: TGTGCCAACAGCTTGGAGGACCCCAGAACCGACGAGCAGTACTTC; cdr3_aa: CANSLEDPRTDEQYF
d_call: TRBD2; clone_size: few; v_call: TRBV4-2; j_call: TRBJ2-7; cdr3_nt: TGTGCCAGCAGCCAAGACGGTGTTGGCGGGATAGGTGGGGGGGGTCGTTCCTACGAGCAGTACTTC; cdr3_aa: CASSQDGVGGIGGGGRSYEQYF
d_call: NA; clone_size: few; v_call: TRBV27; j_call: TRBJ2-5; cdr3_nt: TGTGCCAGCAGTTTACACAGGGTTGGAAGGGACCAAGAGACCCAGTACTTC; cdr3_aa: CASSLHRVGRDQETQYF
d_call: NA; clone_size: NA; v_call: TRBV30; j_call: TRBJ2-7; cdr3_nt: TGTGCCTGGAGTAAAGTCCAGGGGATACAGTACTTC; cdr3_aa: CAWSKVQGIQYF
d_call: TRBD1; clone_size: NA; v_call: TRBV11-2; j_call: TRBJ2-3; cdr3_nt: TGTGCCAGCAGCTTAGTAAGGGGACAGGCTAGCACAGATACGCAGTATTTT; cdr3_aa: CASSLVRGQASTDTQYF
d_call: NA; clone_size: NA; v_call: TRBV18; j_call: TRBJ2-7; cdr3_nt: TGTGCCAGCTCACTAGAGGTACAGGAGACCTACGAGCAGTACTTC; cdr3_aa: CASSLEVQETYEQYF
d_call: NA; clone_size: NA; v_call: TRBV27; j_call: TRBJ2-5; cdr3_nt: TGTGCCAGCAGTTTATCCGTGGGACGGGTAGGCGAGCAGAACTTC; cdr3_aa: CASSLSVGRVGEQNF
d_call: TRBD2; clone_size: NA; v_call: TRBV9; j_call: TRBJ2-7; cdr3_nt: TGTGCCAGCAGCGTAGGGGGCCTAGCGGACCTCTACGAGCAGTACTTC; cdr3_aa: CASSVGGLADLYEQYF
d_call: NA; clone_size: NA; v_call: TRBV4-1; j_call: TRBJ2-4; cdr3_nt: TGCGCTAGCAGCCATCCCATAGGGGCAGGGGCGGACATTCAGTACTTC; cdr3_aa: CASSHPIGAGADIQYF